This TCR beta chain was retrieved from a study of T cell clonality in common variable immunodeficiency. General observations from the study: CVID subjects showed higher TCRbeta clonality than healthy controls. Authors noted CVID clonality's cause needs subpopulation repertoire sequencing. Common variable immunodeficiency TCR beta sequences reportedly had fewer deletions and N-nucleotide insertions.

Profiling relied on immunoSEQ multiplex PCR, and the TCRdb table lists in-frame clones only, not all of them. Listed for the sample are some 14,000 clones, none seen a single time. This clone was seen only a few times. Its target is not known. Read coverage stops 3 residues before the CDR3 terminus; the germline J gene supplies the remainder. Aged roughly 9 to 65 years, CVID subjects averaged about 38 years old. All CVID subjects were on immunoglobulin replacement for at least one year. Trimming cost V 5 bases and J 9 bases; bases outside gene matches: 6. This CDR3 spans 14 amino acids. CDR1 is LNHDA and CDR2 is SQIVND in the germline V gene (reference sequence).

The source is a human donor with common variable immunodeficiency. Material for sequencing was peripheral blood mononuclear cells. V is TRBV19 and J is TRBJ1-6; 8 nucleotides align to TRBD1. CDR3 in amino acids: CASSPDRVGSPLHF. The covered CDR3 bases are TGTGCCAGTAGTCCGGACAGGGTCGGTTCACCC.